This T cell receptor (beta chain) was recorded in a study of OX40 agonist ivuxolimab in advanced cancers. Sequencing was performed with immunoSEQ multiplex PCR; in TCRdb, only in-frame clones are kept and a portion is missing. This sample has about 58,000 clones, with 86% found just once. Trimming cost V 6 bases and J 10 bases, with 22 bases left between them. Looked up from germline, CDR1 is MNHNS and CDR2 is SASEGT. The CDR3 contains 15 residues. This specimen consisted of CD4+ or CD8+ T cells sorted from blood, obtained in a trial of the OX40 agonist ivuxolimab. This receptor was obtained from an adult with an advanced solid tumor such as melanoma, head and neck, liver or kidney cancer. The chain joins TRBV6-1 to TRBJ2-1; D might be TRBD2 (6 bases). Here the CDR3 DNA reads TGTGCCAGCAGGGACAAGGGGACTTGGCCCGGGGAGCAGTTCTTC. Translation: CASRDKGTWPGEQFF.